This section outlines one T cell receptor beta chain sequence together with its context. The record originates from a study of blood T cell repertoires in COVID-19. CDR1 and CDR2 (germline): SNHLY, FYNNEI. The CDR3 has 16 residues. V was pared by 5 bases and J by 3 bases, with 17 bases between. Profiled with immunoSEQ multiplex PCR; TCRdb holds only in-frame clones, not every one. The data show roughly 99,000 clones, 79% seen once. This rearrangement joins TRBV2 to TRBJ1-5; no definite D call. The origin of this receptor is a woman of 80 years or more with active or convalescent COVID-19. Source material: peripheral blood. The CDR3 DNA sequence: TGTGCCAGCAGTAGAATTGGAGGGCAGAACAATCAGCCCCAGCATTTT. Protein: CASSRIGGQNNQPQHF.